This T cell receptor beta chain was identified in a study of T cells expressing NK-cell markers. About the study: Most of the eight sequenced donors tested HCMV-seropositive; one tested seronegative.

To note about this clonotype: The antigen remains unidentified.

Germline CDR1 reads DFQATT; CDR2 reads SNEGSKA (reference sequence). This CDR3 spans 14 amino acids. Overall study results and limits: Top CD8+ clonotypes included the dominant CD3+CD56+NKG2C+ clonotypes in 5 or 6 donors.

From the 5' RACE reads, TCRdb lists one entry per CDR3 protein and no DNA. The clone table shows 200,000 to 300,000 distinct CDR3 sequences, with the ten largest holding 4.2%. This chain uses TRBV20-1 with TRBJ2-1; absent DNA, TCRdb's TRBD2 call cannot be checked. The sequence was collected from a woman aged 18-70 years in good health. Sequencing was done on a sample of blood T cells: a sorted CD56 or NKG2C T cell subset, CD4+ or CD8+ T cells, or bulk PBMC T cells (not recorded which). Here the CDR3 reads CSARREGTYNEQFF.